A single sample is the source of the 28 T cell receptor beta chains below, sequenced in a study of siplizumab effects on memory and regulatory T cells. Profiling relied on immunoSEQ multiplex PCR, and the TCRdb table lists in-frame clones only, not all of them. The table has tens of thousands of clones, 85% to 95% seen once. The sample comprised CD8+ T cells sorted from blood. These receptors came from a human donor in good health.

The chain joins TRBV6-1 to TRBJ1-4; D call uncertain. CDR1 is MNHNS, CDR2 SASEGT, per germline. The CDR3 is made up of 11 amino acids. The V end lost 3 bases, the J end lost 13 bases, and 9 bases lay between the germline ends. CDR3 protein: CASSDGWRLFF. The CDR3 DNA follows: TGTGCCAGCAGTGATGGGTGGAGACTGTTTTTT.

This chain's CDR3 is CASSPRSSSDPYNEQFF. DNA of the CDR3: TGCGCCAGCAGCCCCAGAAGCTCTAGCGACCCCTACAATGAGCAGTTCTTC. The chain couples TRBV4-1 to TRBJ2-1; D perhaps matches TRBD2 (6 bases). CDR3 size: 17 residues. The V gene's germline CDR1 is MGHRA and CDR2 YSYEKL. V lost 4 bases and J 2 bases, leaving 18 bases between the germline ends.

This chain joins TRBV30 and TRBJ1-1; D perhaps matches TRBD1 (5 bases). Trimming took 1 base from V and 10 from J, leaving 16 bases between them. The CDR3 extends over 13 amino acids. Germline CDR1 and CDR2: GTSNPN and SVGIG (reference sequence). The CDR3 region has the DNA TGTGCCTGGAGTGAGGGAAGGGGCATGGGAGCTTTCTTT. It specifies CAWSEGRGMGAFF.

The count of this clone is one. V usage is TRBV9 and J usage is TRBJ2-3; tentative D call: TRBD2 (6 bases). V lost 3 bases and J 4 bases, leaving 15 bases between the germline ends. Looked up from germline, CDR1 is SGDLS and CDR2 is YYNGEE. CDR3 size: 15 residues. CDR3 in amino acids: CASSAGGEPADTQYF. CDR3 in DNA: TGTGCCAGCAGCGCGGGCGGGGAGCCCGCAGATACGCAGTATTTT.

V usage is TRBV27 and J usage is TRBJ2-3, with TRBD2 matching 12 bases. This CDR3 is built from 15 residues. The junction had 3 bases not matched to a gene; V was cut back by 3 bases and J by 5 bases. Germline assignment: CDR1 MNHEY and CDR2 SMNVEV (reference sequence). The CDR3 here is CASSLLAGGRDTQYF. The CDR3, as DNA: TGTGCCAGCAGTTTGCTAGCGGGAGGGCGAGATACGCAGTATTTT.

The V and J genes are TRBV28 and TRBJ1-1; 7 bases agree with TRBD1. Germline lookup yields CDR1 MDHEN and CDR2 SYDVKM. The CDR3 length is 15 residues. J lost 1 base, V lost 6 bases, and 8 bases had no gene match. This CDR3 reads CASSLLTGTNTEAFF. The CDR3 DNA reads TGTGCCAGCAGCCTTCTGACAGGGACGAACACTGAAGCTTTCTTT.

The chain joins TRBV29-1 to TRBJ2-2; D might be TRBD2 (5 bases). Germline lookup yields CDR1 SQVTM and CDR2 ANQGSEA. V lost 6 bases and J lost 6, with 8 bases in between. The CDR3 loop spans 11 amino acids. DNA for the CDR3: TGCAGCGTCCCGGGATCCGGGGAGCTGTTTTTT. It encodes CSVPGSGELFF.

The V gene is TRBV5-1, the J gene TRBJ2-6, with 8 bases identical to TRBD1. CDR1 and CDR2 (germline): SGHRS, YFSETQ. J lost 3 bases, V lost 1 base, and 3 bases had no gene match. CDR3 length: 16 amino acids. CDR3 protein: CASSLSTGDGANVLTF. The DNA for the CDR3 is TGCGCCAGCAGCTTGTCGACAGGGGATGGGGCCAACGTCCTGACTTTC.

The genes are TRBV19 and TRBJ1-3; the D gene is possibly TRBD1 (6 bases). Germline loops: CDR1 LNHDA, CDR2 SQIVND (reference sequence). This CDR3 contains 15 residues. The V gene lost 6 bases and the J gene lost 8 bases, with 20 bases spanning the gap. Written as DNA, the CDR3 is TGTGCCAGTAGCCCGACGGCGACGAAGGGGGACACCATATATTTT. It is translated as CASSPTATKGDTIYF.

V and J are TRBV7-2 and TRBJ2-2; D is ambiguous. The V gene's germline CDR1 is SGHTA and CDR2 FQGNSA. The CDR3 totals 16 residues. V was clipped by 1 base and J by 4 bases, with 13 bases between them. CDR3 nucleotide sequence: TGTGCCAGCAGCTTAGAGTTCGTTACCTCCACCGGGGAGCTGTTTTTT. It yields the protein CASSLEFVTSTGELFF.

The chain carries TRBV2 and TRBJ2-1, with TRBD2 identical over 11 bases. V dropped 7 bases and J dropped 8; count of bases not matched to a gene: 4. Germline CDR1 SNHLY, CDR2 FYNNEI. There are 13 residues in the CDR3. CDR3 sequence reads: CASTSGRKDEQFF. Here the CDR3 DNA reads TGTGCCAGCACTAGCGGGAGGAAAGATGAGCAGTTCTTC.

The V call is TRBV7-5, the J call TRBJ2-1; TRBD2, the D gene given by the table, was not confirmed from the DNA. TRBV7-5 is labeled a pseudogene. There are 21 residues in the CDR3. As DNA, the CDR3 is TGTGTCAGAAGCTTAGCTAGGAAGGGACTAGCGGGAGAGCCCTCCTACAATGAGCAGTTCTTC. It translates to CVRSLARKGLAGEPSYNEQFF.

This chain joins TRBV28 and TRBJ2-7; 11 bases match TRBD2. Germline assignment: CDR1 MDHEN and CDR2 SYDVKM. This CDR3 is 15 amino acids long. V dropped 6 bases and J dropped 1; count of bases not matched to a gene: 5. CDR3 sequence: CASSPGTSGSYEQYF. The CDR3 DNA follows: TGTGCCAGCAGCCCTGGGACTAGCGGTTCCTACGAGCAGTACTTC. The full variable domain, rest sourced from reference TRBV28 and TRBJ2-7, is DVKVTQSSRYLVKRTGEKVFLECVQDMDHENMFWYRQDPGLGLRLIYFSYDVKMKEKGDIPEGYSVSREKKERFSLILESASTNQTSMYLCASSPGTSGSYEQYFGPGTRLTVT.

This chain joins TRBV28 and TRBJ2-1; the match to TRBD1 covers 9 bases. The CDR3 length is 17 residues. V lost 1 base and J lost 8; bases outside the gene matches: 12. Germline assignment: CDR1 MDHEN and CDR2 SYDVKM. CDR3 DNA: TGTGCCAGCAGTTTATACACACCGGGACAGGGCGCAGATGAGCAGTTCTTC. Residues: CASSLYTPGQGADEQFF.

The chain joins TRBV9 to TRBJ2-1; a possible D gene is TRBD2 (5 bases). Germline values: CDR1 SGDLS, CDR2 YYNGEE. Trimming removed 0 bases from V and 7 bases from J, with 11 bases in between. This CDR3 is built from 14 residues. The CDR3 nucleotides read TGTGCCAGCAGCGTAGTAGGGAGTGGGAATGAGCAGTTCTTC. Encoded protein: CASSVVGSGNEQFF.

The gene calls are TRBV7-4 and TRBJ1-5; D ambiguous. V dropped 4 bases and J dropped 2 bases, with 9 bases sitting between them. CDR1 and CDR2 (germline): SGHVT, SQSDAQ. This CDR3 is built from 14 residues. CDR3 nucleotides: TGTGCCAGCAGCTCCGAAGTAGGCAATCAGCCCCAGCATTTT. Translating gives CASSSEVGNQPQHF. The full variable domain, its missing parts supplied by reference TRBV7-4 and TRBJ1-5, is GAGVSQSPRYKVAKRGRDVALRCDSISGHVTLYWYRQTLGQGSEVLTYSQSDAQRDKSGRPSGRFSAERPERSVSTLKIQRTEQGDSAVYLCASSSEVGNQPQHFGDGTRLSIL.

The V gene is TRBV9, the J gene TRBJ2-1; 8 bases fit TRBD2. The ends lost 0 bases at V and 7 bases at J; junction bases unmatched: 6. The CDR3 has 15 amino acids. Germline CDR1 SGDLS, CDR2 YYNGEE. The CDR3 loop reads CASSVEGASGNEQFF. The CDR3 DNA reads as TGTGCCAGCAGCGTAGAAGGGGCTAGCGGGAATGAGCAGTTCTTC.

The chain uses TRBV29-1 and TRBJ2-7; TRBD2 is a possible D gene (6 bases). Deletions cut 6 bases from V and 5 bases from J, with 14 bases between. CDR1 is SQVTM, CDR2 ANQGSEA, per germline. CDR3 length: 12 residues. The CDR3 DNA sequence: TGCAGCGTCCTTGGGGGAGGTGACGAGCAGTACTTC. Protein sequence: CSVLGGGDEQYF.

The rearrangement uses TRBV29-1 and TRBJ2-1; a weak D match, TRBD1 (6 bases). Germline V gene lookup returns CDR1 SQVTM and CDR2 ANQGSEA. Trimming took off 3 bases at V and 6 bases at J, with 12 bases between the two ends. The CDR3 is 13 residues long. The CDR3 sequence is CSVEEVRGNEQFF. CDR3 in DNA: TGCAGCGTTGAGGAAGTCAGGGGCAATGAGCAGTTCTTC.

The chain carries TRBV30 and TRBJ2-7; 7 bases are shared with TRBD2. The CDR3 has 14 residues. CDR1 GTSNPN and CDR2 SVGIG come from the germline V gene (reference sequence). V lost 5 bases and J lost 2; bases outside the gene matches: 9. The CDR3 loop is CAWGGGAGPYEQYF. The CDR3 region has the DNA TGTGCCTGGGGTGGAGGAGCGGGGCCCTACGAGCAGTACTTC.

In nucleotides, the CDR3 is TGTGCCAGCAGTTACGGGGGGACAGATACGCAGTATTTT. Residues: CASSYGGTDTQYF. The chain is built from TRBV6-5 and TRBJ2-3, with TRBD2 as a possible D gene (6 bases). Germline V lookup: CDR1 MNHEY, CDR2 SVGAGI. V shed 2 bases and J shed 3 bases, with 6 bases lying between them. This CDR3 is 13 amino acids long.

This clone showed up just a few times. The CDR3 reads CASSIRGLQPQHF. The CDR3 nucleotides read TGTGCCAGCAGTATAAGGGGTTTACAGCCCCAGCATTTT. The chain employs TRBV28 and TRBJ1-5; possibly TRBD1 for D (5 bases). Germline V lookup: CDR1 MDHEN, CDR2 SYDVKM. Between the trimmed V and J ends, which lost 5 bases and 7 bases, there was a span of 12 bases. The CDR3 extends over 13 amino acids.

V usage is TRBV19 and J usage is TRBJ1-1; TRBD1 matches 7 bases. Trimming took 9 bases from V and 6 from J; bases not matched to a gene: 4. Germline V CDR1 and CDR2: LNHDA, SQIVND (reference sequence). The length of the CDR3 is 11 residues. CDR3 amino acids: CASRQGSEAFF. CDR3 in DNA: TGTGCCAGCCGACAGGGATCTGAAGCTTTCTTT.

The V gene is TRBV18, the J gene TRBJ2-3; maybe TRBD1 (6 bases). Germline lookup yields CDR1 KGHSH and CDR2 LQKENI. The CDR3 has 15 residues. V gave up 6 bases and J gave up 2 bases, with 15 bases separating them. The CDR3, as DNA: TGTGCCAGCTCGCTGCCGGGACACCACACAGATACGCAGTATTTT. Residues: CASSLPGHHTDTQYF.

This chain connects TRBV19 to TRBJ1-2; D ambiguous. Germline CDR1 reads LNHDA; CDR2 reads SQIVND (reference sequence). The V gene lost 3 bases and the J gene lost 8 bases, with 13 bases spanning the gap. There are 13 residues in the CDR3. The CDR3 DNA reads TGTGCCAGTAGTATGGGCTTCCCTGAGGGCTACACCTTC. Encoded protein: CASSMGFPEGYTF.

The chain is built from TRBV27 and TRBJ2-7; TRBD1 matches at 9 bases. Germline loops: CDR1 MNHEY, CDR2 SMNVEV (reference sequence). Trimming took 0 bases from V and 3 from J; bases not matched to a gene: 6. The CDR3 is 16 residues long. CDR3 in DNA: TGTGCCAGCAGTTTATCTTCGACAGGGGGGTTCTACGAGCAGTACTTC. As protein: CASSLSSTGGFYEQYF.

V and J are TRBV4-3 and TRBJ1-1; D gene uncertain. V lost 0 bases to trimming and J lost 2 bases, with 7 bases between them. This CDR3 has 14 residues. CDR1 and CDR2 from the germline V gene are LGHNA and YSLEER. The CDR3 nucleotides read TGCGCCAGCAGCCAAGATATAGTCAACACTGAAGCTTTCTTT. Encoded protein: CASSQDIVNTEAFF.

This sequence joins TRBV6-1 and TRBJ2-7; the D is unclear. With 7 bases removed from V and 2 bases from J, the gap between germline ends came to 15 bases. CDR1 is MNHNS, CDR2 SASEGT, per germline. The CDR3 has 14 residues. The CDR3 protein is CASTLTRNAYEQYF. The CDR3 nucleotides read TGTGCCAGCACTCTAACGAGGAACGCCTACGAGCAGTACTTC.